The rows below give T cell receptor beta chains drawn from one sample of a study of OX40 agonist ivuxolimab in advanced cancers. The method was immunoSEQ multiplex PCR; TCRdb's version includes in-frame clones alone and lacks a portion of them. The sample consists of tens of thousands of clones, 85% to 90% of them appearing once. Sequences were derived from CD4+ or CD8+ T cells sorted from blood, sampled in a trial of the OX40 agonist ivuxolimab. All receptors derive from an adult with an advanced solid tumor such as melanoma, head and neck, liver or kidney cancer. The CDR3 runs from the conserved cysteine through the conserved F or W. Each record gives: V gene, D gene, J gene, clone size, CDR3 protein, CDR3 DNA. D genes are given only for firm matches. Only part of the rows carry a size: once, few, many, or a class if the clone is expanded.

TRBV27,.,TRBJ2-3,once,CASSLTGTDTQYF,TGTGCCAGCAGTTTAACTGGCACAGATACGCAGTATTTT
TRBV6-1,TRBD2,TRBJ2-1,.,CASSGGTSGNEQFF,TGTGCCAGCAGTGGTGGGACTAGCGGTAATGAGCAGTTCTTC
TRBV5-6,TRBD1,TRBJ2-5,.,CTSSLRQGAWETQYF,TGTACCAGCAGCTTAAGACAGGGGGCCTGGGAGACCCAGTACTTC
TRBV27,TRBD2,TRBJ2-3,.,CASSPRAGGTDTQYF,TGTGCCAGCAGTCCGAGAGCGGGAGGCACAGATACGCAGTATTTT
TRBV5-4,.,TRBJ2-1,.,CASSLYLNEQFF,TGTGCCAGCAGCTTGTACCTCAATGAGCAGTTCTTC
TRBV9,TRBD1,TRBJ2-5,.,CASSTPGTGDETQYF,TGTGCCAGCAGCACACCCGGGACAGGGGACGAGACCCAGTACTTC
TRBV4-1,.,TRBJ1-1,.,CASSQVGTEAFF,TGCGCCAGCAGCCAAGTCGGGACTGAAGCTTTCTTT
TRBV2,TRBD1,TRBJ1-1,.,CATLRQGKAFF,TGTGCCACCTTACGACAGGGGAAGGCTTTCTTT
TRBV6-1,.,TRBJ1-1,few,CASSSFEGGTEAFF,TGTGCCAGCAGTTCGTTCGAGGGGGGCACTGAAGCTTTCTTT
TRBV9,TRBD2,TRBJ2-1,.,CASSRGDSYNEQFF,TGTGCCAGCAGCCGGGGGGACTCCTACAATGAGCAGTTCTTC
TRBV2,.,TRBJ1-5,few,CASSEAAGGDQPQHF,TGTGCCAGCAGTGAAGCAGCGGGGGGCGATCAGCCCCAGCATTTT
TRBV5-1,TRBD2,TRBJ2-1,.,CASSLSGTSGRAPYNEQFF,TGCGCCAGCAGCTTGTCGGGGACTAGCGGGAGGGCCCCCTACAATGAGCAGTTCTTC
TRBV7-9,TRBD1,TRBJ2-7,.,CASSLYPTGEKGYEQYF,TGTGCCAGCAGCTTATATCCCACAGGGGAAAAAGGCTACGAGCAGTACTTC
TRBV10-1,.,TRBJ2-2,.,CASSDVGGELFF,TGCGCCAGCAGTGATGTAGGTGGGGAGCTGTTTTTT
TRBV7-9,.,TRBJ2-2,few,CASSQGTSVGELFF,TGTGCCAGCAGCCAGGGGACTTCCGTCGGGGAGCTGTTTTTT
TRBV7-6,.,TRBJ2-3,.,CASSWVDTDTQYF,TGTGCCAGCAGCTGGGTGGACACAGATACGCAGTATTTT
TRBV5-5,.,TRBJ1-1,.,CASSFGPTDEAFF,TGTGCCAGCAGCTTCGGACCGACCGATGAAGCTTTCTTT
TRBV27,TRBD2,TRBJ2-7,once,CASSFLAGYYEQYF,TGTGCCAGCAGTTTTCTAGCGGGGTACTACGAGCAGTACTTC
TRBV2,TRBD2,TRBJ2-1,.,CASRGEGLDNEQFF,TGTGCCAGCAGAGGGGAGGGACTTGACAATGAGCAGTTCTTC
TRBV27,.,TRBJ1-6,.,CASSLHQGSGSPLHF,TGTGCCAGCAGTTTACATCAGGGGTCTGGATCACCCCTCCACTTT
TRBV11-2,TRBD2,TRBJ2-7,.,CASSPLAGVGEQYF,TGTGCCAGCAGCCCTCTGGCGGGAGTCGGGGAGCAGTACTTC
TRBV9,.,TRBJ1-1,.,CASSWVAENTEAFF,TGTGCCAGCAGCTGGGTCGCGGAGAACACTGAAGCTTTCTTT
TRBV5-1,TRBD2,TRBJ2-2,.,CASSLPGSREGLVGELFF,TGCGCCAGCAGCTTGCCGGGCTCCCGGGAGGGCCTGGTCGGGGAGCTGTTTTTT
TRBV28,TRBD1,TRBJ1-1,.,CASQNRGLTEAFF,TGTGCCAGCCAAAACAGGGGGCTAACTGAAGCTTTCTTT
TRBV7-9,TRBD1,TRBJ1-1,few,CASSPGQGEAFF,TGTGCCAGCAGCCCAGGACAGGGTGAAGCTTTCTTT
TRBV7-9,.,TRBJ1-2,.,CASSPQGSYGYTF,TGTGCCAGCAGCCCCCAGGGGTCCTATGGCTACACCTTC
TRBV5-8,.,TRBJ2-5,.,CASSLYYDETQYF,TGTGCCAGCAGCTTGTATTACGATGAGACCCAGTACTTC
TRBV6-5,.,TRBJ2-2,.,CATRPGAYTGELFF,TGTGCCACTCGTCCCGGGGCGTACACCGGGGAGCTGTTTTTT
TRBV11-2,.,TRBJ2-7,.,CASSLDLSIYEQYF,TGTGCCAGCAGCTTAGATCTATCCATCTACGAGCAGTACTTC
TRBV15,.,TRBJ1-1,.,CATRGSGDTEAFF,TGTGCCACCAGGGGGTCGGGAGACACTGAAGCTTTCTTT
TRBV6-1,.,TRBJ1-5,.,CASSGALVRSNQPQHF,TGTGCCAGCAGTGGGGCCCTCGTCCGATCGAATCAGCCCCAGCATTTT
TRBV6-5,TRBD1,TRBJ2-7,.,CASRGTGAPYEQYF,TGTGCCAGCAGGGGGACAGGGGCACCCTACGAGCAGTACTTC
TRBV7-9,.,TRBJ1-1,once,CASSLGTGRRAEAFF,TGTGCCAGCAGCTTAGGTACAGGGCGCAGGGCTGAAGCTTTCTTT
TRBV6-4,.,TRBJ1-5,.,CASSDSKGQPQHF,TGTGCCAGCAGTGACTCTAAGGGCCAGCCCCAGCATTTT
TRBV19,.,TRBJ2-3,.,CASSLESATQYF,TGTGCCAGTAGTTTGGAGTCGGCTACGCAGTATTTT
TRBV4-1,.,TRBJ1-2,.,CASSQVGLSLTGYTF,TGCGCCAGCAGCCAAGTGGGGCTGTCGCTTACTGGCTACACCTTC
TRBV9,TRBD2,TRBJ2-2,.,CASSVEAAAGAGTGELFF,TGTGCCAGCAGCGTAGAAGCCGCAGCGGGAGCGGGCACCGGGGAGCTGTTTTTT
TRBV10-1,.,TRBJ1-1,.,CASSVGFNTEAFF,TGCGCCAGCAGTGTGGGTTTCAACACTGAAGCTTTCTTT
TRBV2,.,TRBJ1-3,once,CASTRSSGNTIYF,TGTGCCAGCACTAGGAGTAGCGGAAACACCATATATTTT
TRBV28,.,TRBJ2-7,.,CASSPAGAYEQYF,TGTGCCAGCAGCCCAGCAGGGGCCTACGAGCAGTACTTC
TRBV28,.,TRBJ2-2,.,CASSWAVLEANPGELFF,TGTGCCAGCAGCTGGGCGGTTCTAGAGGCTAACCCCGGGGAGCTGTTTTTT
TRBV7-9,TRBD1,TRBJ2-2,.,CASSAGGLWHTGELFF,TGTGCCAGCAGCGCAGGGGGCTTATGGCACACCGGGGAGCTGTTTTTT
TRBV11-2,.,TRBJ2-1,.,CASSHWTGQPNEQFF,TGTGCCAGCAGCCACTGGACGGGGCAGCCCAATGAGCAGTTCTTC
TRBV4-1,.,TRBJ2-7,.,CASSQVLANYEQYF,TGCGCCAGCAGCCAAGTCCTGGCGAACTACGAGCAGTACTTC
TRBV29-1,.,TRBJ1-4,.,CSVAEGFNEKLFF,TGCAGCGTTGCGGAGGGTTTCAATGAAAAACTGTTTTTT
TRBV2,.,TRBJ1-6,.,CASSGVDWDGNSPLHF,TGTGCCAGCAGTGGAGTGGACTGGGACGGAAATTCACCCCTCCACTTT
TRBV30,.,TRBJ2-7,.,CAWSVRGSPTYEQYF,TGTGCCTGGAGTGTACGGGGCAGCCCGACCTACGAGCAGTACTTC
TRBV29-1,TRBD2,TRBJ2-4,.,CSVDGLAGGKNIQYF,TGCAGCGTTGATGGCTTAGCGGGAGGCAAAAACATTCAGTACTTC
TRBV13,TRBD1,TRBJ2-7,.,CASSDGQGAPYEQYF,TGTGCCAGCAGCGACGGACAGGGAGCTCCTTACGAGCAGTACTTC
TRBV27,.,TRBJ2-6,.,CASSGFRGSGANVLTF,TGTGCCAGCTCCGGGTTTCGGGGATCTGGGGCCAACGTCCTGACTTTC
TRBV19,TRBD2,TRBJ2-1,.,CASSIGLAEYNEQFF,TGTGCCAGTAGTATAGGGCTAGCGGAATACAATGAGCAGTTCTTC
TRBV4-2,.,TRBJ1-5,.,CASSQDNQPQHF,TGTGCCAGCAGCCAAGATAATCAGCCCCAGCATTTT
TRBV6-1,.,TRBJ1-2,.,CASSETPDSRNYGYTF,TGTGCCAGCAGTGAGACGCCGGACAGTAGAAACTATGGCTACACCTTC
TRBV5-3,TRBD1,TRBJ2-7,medium-sized,CARSARDRGYEQYF,TGTGCCAGAAGCGCCCGGGACAGGGGATACGAGCAGTACTTC
TRBV29-1,TRBD2,TRBJ2-5,few,CSAITSGAQETQYF,TGCAGCGCCATCACTAGCGGGGCTCAAGAGACCCAGTACTTC
TRBV11-3,.,TRBJ2-7,.,CASSLGAASSYEQYF,TGTGCCAGCAGCTTAGGGGCCGCGAGCTCCTACGAGCAGTACTTC
TRBV7-9,TRBD1,TRBJ2-7,.,CASSLDLGQAYEQYF,TGTGCCAGCAGCTTAGATCTGGGACAGGCCTACGAGCAGTACTTC